Below are 7 T cell receptor beta chains sequenced from a single sample in a study of immune evolution from preneoplasia to lung adenocarcinoma (dated by TCRdb to the early 2020s). The library was built by means of the immunoSEQ multiplex PCR assay. The clones in this table, taken by TCRdb from immuneACCESS, are in-frame only. Not every clone is retained; where verified, under half of the shortfall comes from an unresolved V gene, and the cause of the rest is unknown. The sample includes about 4,000 clones, with 82% observed a single time. Together, the top ten hold roughly 16% of the sample. Sequencing was carried out using FFPE adjacent normal lung tissue. These TCRs come from a donor older than 65 with lung adenocarcinoma.

CDR3 in amino acids: CAWSVSQSTEAFF. The CDR3 DNA is TGTGCCTGGAGTGTGAGTCAGTCCACTGAAGCTTTCTTT. The chain employs TRBV30 and TRBJ1-1; D unresolved. V was clipped by 0 bases and J by 4 bases, with 9 bases between them. Germline-derived CDR1 and CDR2 are GTSNPN and SVGIG (reference sequence). This CDR3 contains 13 residues.

The chain couples TRBV7-9 to TRBJ1-6; weak D call: TRBD1 (5 bases). This CDR3 is 12 amino acids long. Trimming removed 5 bases from V and 13 bases from J, with 12 bases in between. Germline V lookup: CDR1 SEHNR, CDR2 FQNEAQ (reference sequence). This CDR3 reads CASSLVGGPLHF. The CDR3 DNA reads TGTGCCAGCAGCCTCGTTGGGGGGCCCCTCCACTTT.

The gene calls are TRBV11-3 and TRBJ2-1; a possible D gene is TRBD1 (6 bases). The ends were cut back, 6 bases at V and 0 bases at J, with 12 bases in the middle. Per the germline V gene, CDR1 is SGHNT and CDR2 is YENEEA. This CDR3 is 15 amino acids long. The CDR3 nucleotides are TGTGCCAGCAGTAGGGGGATAAGCTCCTACAATGAGCAGTTCTTC. Amino acid sequence: CASSRGISSYNEQFF.

V is TRBV9 and J is TRBJ1-1, with D unresolved. This CDR3 has 13 residues. CDR1 and CDR2 from the germline V gene are SGDLS and YYNGEE. V was shortened by 2 bases and J by 7 bases, with 12 bases between the two germline ends. CDR3 bases: TGTGCCAGCAGCGTCAATAACGGGTTTGAAGCTTTCTTT. Amino acid sequence: CASSVNNGFEAFF.

This sequence joins TRBV28 and TRBJ2-7; TRBD1 agrees at 9 bases. The trim removed 5 bases at V and 1 base at J, leaving 6 bases unmatched. The CDR3 loop spans 15 amino acids. The germline V gene encodes CDR1 MDHEN and CDR2 SYDVKM. The CDR3 DNA follows: TGTGCCAGCAGTCAGACAGGGGGTCTATCCTACGAGCAGTACTTC. It codes for CASSQTGGLSYEQYF. The whole variable domain, filled in from reference TRBV28 and TRBJ2-7, reads DVKVTQSSRYLVKRTGEKVFLECVQDMDHENMFWYRQDPGLGLRLIYFSYDVKMKEKGDIPEGYSVSREKKERFSLILESASTNQTSMYLCASSQTGGLSYEQYFGPGTRLTVT.

This clone is large (0.1 to 1%). V and J are TRBV5-6 and TRBJ2-5; D not certain. Germline lookup yields CDR1 SGHDT and CDR2 YYEEEE. V was pared by 0 bases and J by 4 bases, with 7 bases between. CDR3 length equals 13 residues. CDR3 nucleotide sequence: TGTGCCAGCAGCTTGGGGGGTCCAGAGACCCAGTACTTC. Protein product: CASSLGGPETQYF.

V and J are TRBV6-4 and TRBJ1-5; D gene uncertain. Trimming took 11 bases from V and 11 from J, leaving 10 bases between them. The CDR3 extends over 9 amino acids. Germline V CDR1 and CDR2: MRHNA, SNTAGT. The CDR3 protein is CARLQAQHF. Here the CDR3 DNA reads TGTGCCCGACTCCAGGCCCAGCATTTT.